Described below is a single T cell receptor beta chain sequence and its context. Trimming took 3 bases from V and 9 from J, leaving 21 bases between them. Germline CDR1 reads SNHLY; CDR2 reads FYNNEI. The CDR3 length is 15 residues. Authors' data handling: Junction-only immunoSEQ data arrived without quality scores, meaning filtering differed. TCRdb keeps only in-frame clones here, not all; method: immunoSEQ multiplex PCR. V and J calls and clone size follow that table, whereas D and trimming were derived from the DNA. The sample lists hundreds of thousands of clones, 60% to 80% seen once, with around 1.8% in the top ten. The sample comes from a study of shared clonotypes between healthy human individuals.

This clonotype was obtained from a woman in her twenties or thirties in good health. The sequenced sample was memory CD4+ T cells sorted from blood. Subset described: CD45RA-negative fraction. The rearrangement uses TRBV2 and TRBJ2-7, with a tentative D call TRBD1 (5 bases). This CDR3 reads CASSDLIGALQGQYF. The CDR3 region has the DNA TGTGCCAGCAGTGATCTCATAGGGGCGCTGCAGGGGCAGTACTTC.